These T cell receptor beta chains were read from a single sample in a study of Graves' ophthalmopathy and Graves' hyperthyroidism. From the multiplex PCR reads, TCRdb called clonotypes with MiXCR, one entry per CDR3 protein. The sample comprises roughly 1.1 million distinct CDR3 sequences, roughly two fifths of which are singletons, and 11% rests with the top ten. The sample was peripheral blood or thyroid tissue (not recorded which). These receptors all stem from an adult man with Graves' hyperthyroidism. The CDR3 runs from the conserved cysteine through the conserved F or W. A D gene is named only where the DNA matches it firmly. Clone size is shown for a subset of rows, as once, few, many or a class of expanded clone.

abundance	v_gene	d_gene	len	j_gene	CDR3aa	CDR3nt
few	TRBV7-6	TRBD1	15	TRBJ2-2	CASRPGQVSTGELFF	TGTGCCAGCAGGCCGGGACAGGTTTCCACCGGGGAGCTGTTTTTT
.	TRBV5-6	.	15	TRBJ1-5	CASSLGVSLNQPQHF	TGTGCCAGCAGCTTGGGGGTATCCCTCAATCAGCCCCAGCATTTT
.	TRBV2	.	16	TRBJ1-5	CASALAVSGRDSYEHF	TGTGCCAGCGCTTTAGCAGTAAGCGGGAGGGACTCCTACGAGCATTTT
.	TRBV20-1	.	14	TRBJ2-5	CSARNHFSQDTQYF	TGCAGTGCTAGAAATCATTTCAGCCAGGACACCCAGTACTTC
.	TRBV10-2	TRBD2	13	TRBJ2-2	CATLLAYTGELFF	TGCGCCACCCTACTAGCGTACACCGGGGAGCTGTTTTTT
.	TRBV29-1	.	14	TRBJ1-5	CSVRAADGNQPQHF	TGCAGCGTTAGGGCTGCGGATGGCAATCAGCCCCAGCATTTT
.	TRBV13	TRBD1	16	TRBJ2-2	CASSPVTGTGPGELFF	TGTGCCAGCAGTCCAGTGACCGGGACAGGGCCCGGGGAGCTGTTTTTT
.	TRBV10-2	TRBD1	14	TRBJ1-1	CASSRDRATTEAFF	TGCGCCAGCAGTCGGGACAGGGCGACCACTGAAGCTTTCTTT
few	TRBV7-2	TRBD1	15	TRBJ2-2	CASSPETGGGGELFF	TGTGCCAGCAGCCCTGAGACAGGGGGCGGCGGGGAGCTGTTTTTT
once	TRBV12-3/TRBV12-4	TRBD2	13	TRBJ2-3	CASSGLDRDTQYF	TGTGCCAGCAGTGGACTAGACCGAGATACGCAGTATTTT
.	TRBV20-1	TRBD1	14	TRBJ2-7	CSARGTGGHYEQYF	TGCAGTGCTAGGGGGACAGGGGGACACTACGAGCAGTACTTC
many	TRBV10-3	.	13	TRBJ1-2	CAIGQRRNYGYTF	TGTGCCATCGGACAGAGAAGAAACTATGGCTACACCTTC
.	TRBV28	.	14	TRBJ1-6	CASKAEGGFSPLHF	TGTGCCAGCAAAGCCGAGGGAGGTTTTTCACCCCTCCACTTT
.	TRBV10-3	TRBD1	13	TRBJ1-2	CAIRPGTEGGYTF	TGTGCCATCAGGCCCGGGACAGAGGGGGGCTACACCTTC
many	TRBV5-1	TRBD1	15	TRBJ1-1	CASSLSDRGLTEAFF	TGCGCCAGCAGCTTGAGTGACAGGGGATTAACTGAAGCTTTCTTT
many	TRBV25-1	.	15	TRBJ1-2	CASSEYGGRIYGYTF	TGTGCCAGCAGTGAATATGGGGGGCGGATCTATGGCTACACCTTC
.	TRBV5-1	TRBD1	13	TRBJ2-7	CASSCDRGDEQYF	TGCGCCAGCAGCTGCGACAGGGGCGACGAGCAGTACTTC
few	TRBV11-1	.	14	TRBJ1-4	CASSMGPGNEKLFF	TGTGCCAGCAGCATGGGGCCCGGTAATGAAAAACTGTTTTTT
many	TRBV19	TRBD1	16	TRBJ1-2	CASSGLGTAANYGYTF	TGTGCCAGTAGTGGCCTCGGGACAGCCGCTAACTATGGCTACACCTTC
once	TRBV24-1	TRBD2	12	TRBJ2-1	CATNGGGVEQFF	TGTGCCACCAACGGCGGGGGGGTTGAGCAGTTCTTC
.	TRBV30	.	15	TRBJ1-1	CAWRRRTTMNTEAFF	TGTGCCTGGAGAAGGCGGACAACAATGAACACTGAAGCTTTCTTT
.	TRBV12-3/TRBV12-4	.	14	TRBJ1-2	CASSRTETRAGYTF	TGTGCCAGCAGCCGCACAGAGACCAGAGCCGGCTACACCTTC
many	TRBV7-2	TRBD1	15	TRBJ1-4	CASSPDRGGREKLFF	TGTGCCAGCAGCCCCGACAGGGGGGGAAGGGAGAAACTGTTTTTT
.	TRBV2	TRBD1	15	TRBJ1-5	CASRGGTGNNQPQHF	TGTGCCAGCAGGGGTGGGACAGGGAACAATCAGCCCCAGCATTTT
many	TRBV10-3	.	18	TRBJ2-6	CAISESWGRPPGANVLTF	TGTGCCATCAGTGAGTCCTGGGGGAGACCACCTGGGGCCAACGTCCTGACTTTC
few	TRBV7-9	.	15	TRBJ2-7	CASSQLSIGAYEQYF	TGTGCCAGCAGCCAATTGTCCATCGGAGCCTACGAGCAGTACTTC
many	TRBV7-9	.	13	TRBJ1-2	CASSPIMDNGYTF	TGTGCCAGCAGCCCGATTATGGACAATGGCTACACCTTC
.	TRBV29-1	TRBD2	17	TRBJ2-3	CSVEPTAASGTRYTQYF	TGCAGCGTTGAACCAACAGCGGCTAGCGGGACTAGGTATACGCAGTATTTT
.	TRBV25-1	.	15	TRBJ1-5	CARAGAQRGNQPQHF	TGTGCTAGAGCTGGGGCACAACGGGGCAATCAGCCCCAGCATTTT
many	TRBV2	.	13	TRBJ2-7	CASTLRPGLRTYF	TGTGCCAGCACCCTGAGACCCGGGCTTAGGACGTACTTC
few	TRBV12-3/TRBV12-4	TRBD1	14	TRBJ1-1	CASSLNRGFTEAFF	TGTGCCAGCAGTTTAAACAGGGGATTCACTGAAGCTTTCTTT
few	TRBV9	.	15	TRBJ2-2	CASSVDSLKAGELFF	TGTGCCAGCAGCGTAGATAGTCTAAAGGCCGGGGAGCTGTTTTTT
.	TRBV2	.	15	TRBJ1-1	CASRGTRGMNTEAFF	TGTGCCAGTAGGGGGACAAGGGGAATGAACACTGAAGCTTTCTTT
.	TRBV12-3/TRBV12-4	.	14	TRBJ1-5	CASSFRQTRQPQHF	TGTGCCAGCAGTTTCAGGCAAACCCGCCAGCCCCAGCATTTT
many	TRBV11-2	.	14	TRBJ2-5	CASGRFEGLETQYF	TGTGCCAGCGGGAGATTTGAGGGTTTGGAGACCCAGTACTTC
.	TRBV10-3	TRBD1	17	TRBJ2-6	CATSEAGGRAGANVLTF	TGTGCCACCAGTGAAGCAGGGGGTCGGGCTGGGGCCAACGTCCTGACTTTC
few	TRBV10-3	TRBD1	15	TRBJ1-1	CASVVTRGVNTEAFF	TGTGCCAGCGTCGTCACCAGGGGGGTGAACACTGAAGCTTTCTTT
.	TRBV15	TRBD1	11	TRBJ1-2	CATGGQSGYTF	TGTGCCACCGGGGGACAGTCTGGCTACACCTTC
few	TRBV7-2	.	15	TRBJ2-3	CASIDRTDLTDTQYF	TGTGCCAGCATCGACAGAACGGATCTTACAGATACGCAGTATTTT
many	TRBV7-9	.	15	TRBJ1-1	CASSLPGGANAEAFF	TGTGCCAGCAGCCTCCCGGGAGGTGCTAACGCTGAAGCTTTCTTT
few	TRBV11-2	.	9	TRBJ1-1	CASSLAQSF	TGTGCCAGCAGCTTAGCGCAGAGTTTT
.	TRBV9	TRBD1	13	TRBJ2-7	CASSQQGVYEQYF	TGTGCCAGCAGTCAACAGGGGGTTTACGAGCAGTACTTC
.	TRBV6-1	.	12	TRBJ1-6	CASREGGSPLHF	TGTGCCAGCAGAGAGGGTGGTTCACCCCTCCACTTT
few	TRBV11-2	.	16	TRBJ2-7	CASTKAPGINTYEQYF	TGTGCCAGCACAAAAGCTCCCGGGATTAACACCTACGAGCAGTACTTC
few	TRBV5-5	.	17	TRBJ1-3	CASSDARDSARGNTIYF	TGTGCCAGCAGCGACGCCCGAGACAGCGCCCGCGGAAACACCATATATTTT
few	TRBV6-2/TRBV6-3	.	13	TRBJ2-5	CASSDSFEETQYF	TGTGCCAGCAGTGACAGTTTTGAGGAGACCCAGTACTTC
many	TRBV29-1	.	16	TRBJ1-4	CSVELRGIATNEKLFF	TGCAGCGTTGAACTTCGTGGGATTGCAACTAATGAAAAACTGTTTTTT
.	TRBV10-3	.	15	TRBJ1-1	CATEGRPPGHTEAFF	TGTGCCACCGAAGGCCGGCCTCCCGGACACACTGAAGCTTTCTTT
many	TRBV2	.	12	TRBJ1-4	CASTRQDEKLFF	TGTGCCAGCACCCGGCAGGATGAAAAACTGTTTTTT
.	TRBV10-3	.	11	TRBJ2-7	CAISEYFEQYF	TGTGCCATCAGTGAATACTTCGAGCAGTACTTC
many	TRBV6-5	.	14	TRBJ2-2	CASSTSRVTGELFF	TGTGCCAGCAGCACTTCCAGGGTCACCGGGGAGCTGTTTTTT
.	TRBV13	TRBD1	14	TRBJ1-2	CASSFVGQGTGYTF	TGTGCCAGCAGTTTTGTGGGACAGGGGACTGGCTACACCTTC
many	TRBV6-5	.	13	TRBJ2-5	CASRRLAQETQYF	TGTGCCAGCAGAAGACTGGCTCAAGAGACCCAGTACTTC
.	TRBV4-3	TRBD1	19	TRBJ2-6	CASSPEGTDRDSGANVLTF	TGCGCCAGCAGCCCCGAGGGGACAGACAGGGACTCTGGGGCCAACGTCCTGACTTTC
few	TRBV12-3/TRBV12-4	.	14	TRBJ1-1	CASSFGVGNTEAFF	TGTGCCAGCAGTTTCGGGGTGGGGAACACTGAAGCTTTCTTT